This record looks at one T cell receptor beta chain sequence and its context. A much larger clone lies one base from this, so it may be a read error. This entry is derived from a study of spatial heterogeneity in lung cancer. Study in general: Sequenced were any available follow-up PBMC samples, which had been obtained a median of approximately two years after resection. Detection of beta-chain sequences consistently exceeded that of alpha-chain sequences. Mean representation of each unique TCR and UMI combination in the raw reads exceeded nine occurrences.

Every cDNA TCR molecule received its own unique molecular identifier. In TCRdb, the 5' RACE reads were re-called with MiXCR into one record per CDR3 protein. This repertoire shows about 36,000 distinct CDR3 sequences, about 7.9% found once; its top ten account for roughly a tenth. The time point is: blood at routine non-recurrence follow-up after resection. Trimming pared 4 bases from V and 3 bases from J, leaving 12 bases between. Per the germline V gene, CDR1 is MNHEY and CDR2 is SVGAGI. CDR3 length: 14 residues. The sequence was obtained from a male donor with early-stage non-small cell lung cancer. The material sequenced was PBMCs, taken at follow-up. The rearrangement uses TRBV6-5 and TRBJ1-2, with D unresolved. The CDR3 loop is CASSFSNSYYGYTF. DNA for the CDR3: TGTGCCAGCAGTTTCTCCAATTCTTACTATGGCTACACCTTC.